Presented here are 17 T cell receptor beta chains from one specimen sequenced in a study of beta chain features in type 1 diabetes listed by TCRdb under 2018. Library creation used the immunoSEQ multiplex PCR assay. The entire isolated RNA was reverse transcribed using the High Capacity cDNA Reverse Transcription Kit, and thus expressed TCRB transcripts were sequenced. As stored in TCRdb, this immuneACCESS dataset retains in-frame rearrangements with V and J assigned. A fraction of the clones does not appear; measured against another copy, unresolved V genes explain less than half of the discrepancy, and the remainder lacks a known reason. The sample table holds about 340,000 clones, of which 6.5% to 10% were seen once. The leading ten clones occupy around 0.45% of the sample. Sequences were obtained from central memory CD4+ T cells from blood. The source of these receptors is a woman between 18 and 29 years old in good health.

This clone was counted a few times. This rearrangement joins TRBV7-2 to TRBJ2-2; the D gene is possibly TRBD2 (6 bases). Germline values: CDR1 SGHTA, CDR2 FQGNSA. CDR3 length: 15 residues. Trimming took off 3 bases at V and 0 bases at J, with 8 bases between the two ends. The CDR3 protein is CASSFKRANTGELFF. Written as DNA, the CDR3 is TGTGCCAGCAGCTTTAAGCGGGCGAACACCGGGGAGCTGTTTTTT.

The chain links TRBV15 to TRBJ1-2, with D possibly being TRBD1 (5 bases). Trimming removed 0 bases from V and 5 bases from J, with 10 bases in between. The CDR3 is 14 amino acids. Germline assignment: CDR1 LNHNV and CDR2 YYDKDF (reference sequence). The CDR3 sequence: CATSREGPLYGYTF. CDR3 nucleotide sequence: TGTGCCACCAGCAGAGAGGGACCGCTATATGGCTACACCTTC.

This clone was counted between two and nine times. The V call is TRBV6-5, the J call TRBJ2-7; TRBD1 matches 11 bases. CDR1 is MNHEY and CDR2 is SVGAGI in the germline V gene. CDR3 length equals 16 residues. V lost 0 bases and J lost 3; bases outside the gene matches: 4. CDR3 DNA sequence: TGTGCCAGCAGTTACTCGTACGGGACAGGGGGCTACGAGCAGTACTTC. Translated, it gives CASSYSYGTGGYEQYF.

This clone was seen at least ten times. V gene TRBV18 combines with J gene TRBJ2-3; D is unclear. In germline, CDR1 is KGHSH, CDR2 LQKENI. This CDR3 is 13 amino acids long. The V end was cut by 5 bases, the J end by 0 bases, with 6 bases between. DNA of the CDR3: TGTGCCAGCTCAGACCTTAGCACAGATACGCAGTATTTT. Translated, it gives CASSDLSTDTQYF.

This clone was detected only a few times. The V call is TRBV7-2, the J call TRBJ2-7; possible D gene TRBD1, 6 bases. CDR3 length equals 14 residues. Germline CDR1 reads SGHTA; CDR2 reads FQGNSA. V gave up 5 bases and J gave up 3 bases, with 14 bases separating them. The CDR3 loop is CASSQETGRYEQYF. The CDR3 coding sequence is TGTGCCAGCAGCCAGGAGACAGGCCGCTACGAGCAGTACTTC.

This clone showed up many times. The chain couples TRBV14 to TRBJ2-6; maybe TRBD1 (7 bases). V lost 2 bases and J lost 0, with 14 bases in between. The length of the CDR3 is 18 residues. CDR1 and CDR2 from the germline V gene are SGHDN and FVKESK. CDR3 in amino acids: CASSQRQGLGSGANVLTF. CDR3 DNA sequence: TGTGCCAGCAGCCAAAGACAGGGACTGGGCTCTGGGGCCAACGTCCTGACTTTC.

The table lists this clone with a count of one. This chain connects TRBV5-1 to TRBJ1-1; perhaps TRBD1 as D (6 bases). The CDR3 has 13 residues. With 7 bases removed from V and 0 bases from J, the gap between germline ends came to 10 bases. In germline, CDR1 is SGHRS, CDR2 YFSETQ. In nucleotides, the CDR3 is TGCGCCAGCGGTCCAGGGGTGAACACTGAAGCTTTCTTT. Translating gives CASGPGVNTEAFF.

The CDR3 is CASSLTPATSGYYEQYF. CDR3 sequence (DNA): TGCGCCAGCAGCTTGACGCCCGCCACTAGCGGTTACTACGAGCAGTACTTC. The chain has TRBV5-1 and TRBJ2-7; 8 nucleotides line up with TRBD2. The ends lost 1 base at V and 3 bases at J; junction bases unmatched: 12. Germline V gene sequence: CDR1 SGHRS, CDR2 YFSETQ. The CDR3 is 17 amino acids.

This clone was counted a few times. The CDR3 DNA follows: TGTGCCAGCAGCTTAGTAGGTTTAGAGACCCAGTACTTC. Translation: CASSLVGLETQYF. The V and J genes are TRBV7-2 and TRBJ2-5; D remains unclear. Germline CDR1 is SGHTA and CDR2 is FQGNSA. V shed 1 base and J shed 4 bases, with 7 bases lying between them. The CDR3 extends over 13 amino acids. Using reference TRBV7-2 and TRBJ2-5 for the parts outside the CDR3, the full variable domain is GAGVSQSPSNKVTEKGKDVELRCDPISGHTALYWYRQSLGQGLEFLIYFQGNSAPDKSGLPSDRFSAERTGGSVSTLTIQRTQQEDSAVYLCASSLVGLETQYFGPGTRLLVL.

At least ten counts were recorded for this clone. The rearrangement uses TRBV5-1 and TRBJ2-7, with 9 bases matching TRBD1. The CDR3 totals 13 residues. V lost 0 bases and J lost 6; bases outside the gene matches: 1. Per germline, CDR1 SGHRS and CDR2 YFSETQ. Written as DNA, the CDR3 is TGCGCCAGCAGCTTGGAGGACAGGGGCGAGCAGTACTTC. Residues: CASSLEDRGEQYF. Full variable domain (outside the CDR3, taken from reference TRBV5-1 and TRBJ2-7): KAGVTQTPRYLIKTRGQQVTLSCSPISGHRSVSWYQQTPGQGLQFLFEYFSETQRNKGNFPGRFSGRQFSNSRSEMNVSTLELGDSALYLCASSLEDRGEQYFGPGTRLTVT.

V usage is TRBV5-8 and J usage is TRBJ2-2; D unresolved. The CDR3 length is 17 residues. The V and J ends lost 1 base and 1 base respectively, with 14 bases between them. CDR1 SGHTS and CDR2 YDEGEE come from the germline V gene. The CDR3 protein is CASSLLVSSVNTGELFF. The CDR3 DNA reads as TGTGCCAGCAGCTTGTTGGTTTCGAGCGTGAACACCGGGGAGCTGTTTTTT.

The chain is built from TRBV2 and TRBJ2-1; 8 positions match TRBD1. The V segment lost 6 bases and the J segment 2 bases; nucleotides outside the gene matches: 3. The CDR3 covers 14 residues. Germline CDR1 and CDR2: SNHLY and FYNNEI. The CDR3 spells CASSEQGAYNEQFF. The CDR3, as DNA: TGTGCCAGCAGCGAACAGGGGGCCTACAATGAGCAGTTCTTC.

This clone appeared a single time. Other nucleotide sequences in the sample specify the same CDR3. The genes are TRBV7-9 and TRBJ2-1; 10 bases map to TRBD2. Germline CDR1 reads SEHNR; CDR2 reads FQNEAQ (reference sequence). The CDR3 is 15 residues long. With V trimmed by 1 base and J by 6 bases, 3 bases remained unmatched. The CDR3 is CASSLGLAGGNEQFF. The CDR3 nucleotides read TGTGCCAGCAGCTTAGGCTTAGCGGGAGGCAATGAGCAGTTCTTC. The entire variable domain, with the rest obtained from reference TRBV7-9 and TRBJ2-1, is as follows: DTGVSQNPRHKITKRGQNVTFRCDPISEHNRLYWYRQTLGQGPEFLTYFQNEAQLEKSRLLSDRFSAERPKGSFSTLEIQRTEQGDSAMYLCASSLGLAGGNEQFFGPGTRLTVL.

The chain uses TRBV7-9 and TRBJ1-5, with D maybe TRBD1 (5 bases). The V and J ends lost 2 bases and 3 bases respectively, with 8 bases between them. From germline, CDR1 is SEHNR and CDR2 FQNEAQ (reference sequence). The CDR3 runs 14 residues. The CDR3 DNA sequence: TGTGCCAGCAGCTTACAGGGCAACAATCAGCCCCAGCATTTT. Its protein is CASSLQGNNQPQHF.

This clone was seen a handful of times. The CDR3 DNA sequence: TGTGCCAGCAGCTCCTGGGCCCAAGAGACCCAGTACTTC. It encodes CASSSWAQETQYF. The chain has TRBV5-6 and TRBJ2-5; the D is unclear. This CDR3 spans 13 amino acids. Germline CDR1 is SGHDT and CDR2 is YYEEEE. V was pared by 3 bases and J by 1 base, with 7 bases between.

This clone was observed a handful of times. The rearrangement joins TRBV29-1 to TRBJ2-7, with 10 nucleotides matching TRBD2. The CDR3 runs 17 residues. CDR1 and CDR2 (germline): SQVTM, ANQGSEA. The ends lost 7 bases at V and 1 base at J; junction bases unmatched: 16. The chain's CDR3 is CSAGSGLAHTASYEQYF. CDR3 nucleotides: TGCAGCGCAGGCTCGGGACTAGCGCATACCGCATCCTACGAGCAGTACTTC.

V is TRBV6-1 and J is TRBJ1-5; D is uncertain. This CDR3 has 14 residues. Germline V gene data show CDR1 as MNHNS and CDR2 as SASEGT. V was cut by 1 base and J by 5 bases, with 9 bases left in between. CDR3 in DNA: TGTGCCAGCAGTGAAGTCTTGAGGGATCAGCCCCAGCATTTT. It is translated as CASSEVLRDQPQHF.